The T cell receptor (beta chain) under discussion was sequenced for a study of cytomegalovirus exposure and HLA in healthy donors. Trimming removed 3 bases at V and 0 bases at J, with 12 bases between. Germline assignment: CDR1 MDHEN and CDR2 SYDVKM. This CDR3 spans 16 amino acids. Primers for the PCR totalled 60 Vbeta and 13 Jbeta. TCRdb's table, derived via immunoSEQ multiplex PCR, lists solely in-frame clones and lacks some. The data contain under 250,000 clones, approximately 78% of them singletons. The origin of this receptor is a woman between 40 and 50 years old in good health and CMV-seronegative. V and J are TRBV28 and TRBJ1-5; D is ambiguous. Sequenced input: PBMCs. CDR3 amino acids: CASSLSSYYSNQPQHF. The CDR3 bases are TGTGCCAGCAGTTTGTCCAGTTACTATAGCAATCAGCCCCAGCATTTT.